The next 27 T cell receptor beta chains were all read from a single sample in a study of PD-1 blockade in classical Hodgkin lymphoma. Time point meaning: cycle 4 day 1 (C4D1), after more than five weeks of nivolumab. With no exception, relapse followed autologous stem cell transplantation in all patients, and brentuximab vedotin exposure varied. Data came from immunoSEQ multiplex PCR; TCRdb stores just in-frame clones and leaves some out. The sample comprises about 19,000 clones, 65% to 85% of which are singletons, and around a fifth rests with the top ten. The sample here was peripheral blood mononuclear cells (PBMCs), taken before the fourth cycle of nivolumab. The origin of the receptors is a human donor with classical Hodgkin lymphoma.

The chain employs TRBV11-3 and TRBJ2-1; maybe TRBD1 (6 bases). Trimming left V 5 bases short and J 8 bases short, with 10 bases between. This CDR3 is built from 12 residues. Germline V lookup: CDR1 SGHNT, CDR2 YENEEA. The CDR3 DNA follows: TGTGCCAGCAGCCCCCCAGGGGATGAGCAGTTCTTC. Its translation is CASSPPGDEQFF.

This chain joins TRBV15 and TRBJ1-5; unclear D gene. Germline assignment: CDR1 LNHNV and CDR2 YYDKDF (reference sequence). The CDR3 loop spans 11 amino acids. V was shortened by 8 bases and J by 3 bases, with 5 bases between the two germline ends. This chain's CDR3 is CATGNNQPQHF. CDR3 bases: TGTGCCACCGGAAACAATCAGCCCCAGCATTTT.

This chain uses TRBV9 with TRBJ2-1, with a weak D call TRBD2 (6 bases). The CDR3 has 16 residues. CDR1 and CDR2 (germline): SGDLS, YYNGEE. V shed 3 bases and J shed 7 bases, with 20 bases lying between them. CDR3 protein: CASSAEGPGETNEQFF. The CDR3 DNA follows: TGTGCCAGCAGCGCAGAGGGCCCGGGAGAGACGAATGAGCAGTTCTTC.

This clone showed up just a few times. V and J are TRBV18 and TRBJ1-6; D gene ambiguous. The V end lost 3 bases, the J end lost 7 bases, and 7 bases lay between the germline ends. CDR3 length equals 13 residues. The germline CDR1 and CDR2 sequences are KGHSH and LQKENI. The CDR3 here is CASSPVQNSPLHF. The CDR3 DNA reads as TGTGCCAGCTCACCTGTACAGAATTCACCCCTCCACTTT.

This clone has more than one count but fewer than ten. The chain employs TRBV6-1 and TRBJ1-3; 7 bases are shared with TRBD1. Germline CDR1 is MNHNS and CDR2 is SASEGT. This CDR3 spans 16 amino acids. After removal of 0 bases from V and 2 bases from J, the junction contained 4 bases not matched to a gene. CDR3: CASSEAVQGAGNTIYF. The DNA for the CDR3 is TGTGCCAGCAGTGAAGCGGTTCAGGGGGCTGGAAACACCATATATTTT.

The chain couples TRBV5-8 to TRBJ2-7, with D perhaps TRBD2 (5 bases). CDR3 size: 14 residues. Trimming left V 4 bases short and J 2 bases short, with 13 bases between. CDR1 and CDR2 (germline): SGHTS, YDEGEE. The CDR3 DNA reads as TGTGCCAGCAGCCTAGGCCCGGGAACCTACGAGCAGTACTTC. Amino acid sequence: CASSLGPGTYEQYF.

The V call is TRBV7-2, the J call TRBJ2-3; 8 bases are shared with TRBD2. The CDR3 has 15 residues. The J segment lost 1 base and the V segment lost 5 bases, leaving 5 bases of the junction unmatched. From germline, CDR1 is SGHTA and CDR2 FQGNSA. The CDR3 coding sequence is TGTGCCAGCAGCCGGGCTAGCGGGCGCACAGATACGCAGTATTTT. Its protein is CASSRASGRTDTQYF.

DNA of the CDR3: TGTGCCAGTACAAGGCAGGGGAACTCCTACAATGAGCAGTTCTTC. Translating it yields CASTRQGNSYNEQFF. This rearrangement joins TRBV19 to TRBJ2-1; perhaps TRBD1 as D (6 bases). CDR1 LNHDA and CDR2 SQIVND come from the germline V gene (reference sequence). Deletions cut 7 bases from V and 0 bases from J, with 13 bases between. The CDR3 spans 15 residues.

As DNA, the CDR3 is TGTGCCAGCAGCTTAGCAAGGAGTCCCACCGGGGAGCTGTTTTTT. Its translation: CASSLARSPTGELFF. The chain employs TRBV7-6 and TRBJ2-2; D unclear. From germline, CDR1 is SGHVS and CDR2 FNYEAQ. Trimming cost V 0 bases and J 4 bases, with 9 bases left between them. The CDR3 is made up of 15 amino acids. The variable domain in full, completed from reference TRBV7-6 and TRBJ2-2, reads GAGVSQSPRYKVTKRGQDVALRCDPISGHVSLYWYRQALGQGPEFLTYFNYEAQQDKSGLPNDRFSAERPEGSISTLTIQRTEQRDSAMYRCASSLARSPTGELFFGEGSRLTVL.

The chain uses TRBV29-1 and TRBJ2-1, with 7 nucleotides matching TRBD2. CDR3 length equals 13 residues. In germline, CDR1 is SQVTM, CDR2 ANQGSEA. After removal of 7 bases from V and 7 bases from J, the junction contained 10 bases not matched to a gene. As DNA, the CDR3 is TGCAGCGCACGAAGGACTAGTGGAAATGAGCAGTTCTTC. It codes for CSARRTSGNEQFF.

The chain uses TRBV11-1 and TRBJ2-1; 10 bases are a match to TRBD2. Looked up from germline, CDR1 is SGHAT and CDR2 is FQDESV (reference sequence). CDR3 length equals 15 residues. V dropped 5 bases and J dropped 8; count of bases not matched to a gene: 9. The CDR3 spells CASSPPSGSPHEQFF. The CDR3 bases are TGTGCCAGCAGCCCCCCTAGCGGGAGCCCCCATGAGCAGTTCTTC.

This clone has only one observation. The junction does not match germline at one end; this may be a read error. The genes are TRBV7-7 and TRBJ2-5; 11 bases align to TRBD2. The germline CDR1 and CDR2 sequences are SSHAT and FNYEAQ (reference sequence). This CDR3 contains 15 residues. In DNA form, the CDR3 reads TGTGCTAGCAGCTTACTAGCGGGAGCGCTAGAGACCCAGTACTTC. This translates into CASSLLAGALETQYF.

V usage is TRBV7-8 and J usage is TRBJ2-7; 9 bases align to TRBD1. This CDR3 region has 15 residues. V dropped 3 bases and J dropped 3; count of bases not matched to a gene: 6. CDR1 and CDR2 from the germline V gene are SGHVS and FQNEAQ. The CDR3 DNA reads as TGTGCCAGCAGCTTTCTAGGACAGGGGAGCTACGAGCAGTACGTC. Translated: CASSFLGQGSYEQYV.

The chain couples TRBV27 to TRBJ2-7; perhaps TRBD2 as D (6 bases). The CDR3 extends over 16 amino acids. V was trimmed by 5 bases and J by 1 base, leaving 18 bases between them. Germline loops: CDR1 MNHEY, CDR2 SMNVEV (reference sequence). The CDR3 reads CASSPGLSNLSYEQYV. The CDR3 DNA reads TGTGCCAGCAGTCCCGGACTATCCAACCTATCCTACGAGCAGTACGTC.

This chain joins TRBV5-4 and TRBJ2-5, with D perhaps TRBD1 or TRBD2 (5 bases each). The CDR3 spans 14 residues. V was pared by 4 bases and J by 1 base, with 11 bases between. The germline CDR1 and CDR2 sequences are SGHNT and YYREEE (reference sequence). CDR3 nucleotides: TGTGCCAGCAGCCCCGGGACGGTCCAAGAGACCCAGTACTTC. It translates to CASSPGTVQETQYF.

This clone appeared a single time. The chain is built from TRBV6-5 and TRBJ2-1, with 11 positions matching TRBD2. This CDR3 is built from 16 residues. Germline CDR1 MNHEY, CDR2 SVGAGI. V lost 2 bases to trimming and J lost 10 bases; unmatched junction nucleotides: 10. The DNA for the CDR3 is TGTGCCAGCAGTTACCGGACTAGCGGGTACCAACGAGAGCAGTTCTTC. This sequence encodes CASSYRTSGYQREQFF.

The V gene is TRBV18, the J gene TRBJ2-7; TRBD2 aligns across 7 bases. CDR3 length equals 15 residues. Germline values: CDR1 KGHSH, CDR2 LQKENI. The trim removed 6 bases at V and 0 bases at J, leaving 8 bases unmatched. Here the CDR3 DNA reads TGTGCCAGCTCTCTCTACGGGGGGTCCTCCTACGAGCAGTACGTC. It encodes CASSLYGGSSYEQYV.

V gene TRBV7-2 combines with J gene TRBJ2-3; 8 bases fit TRBD2. V shed 4 bases and J 3 bases; nucleotides not matched to a gene: 18. Germline V lookup: CDR1 SGHTA, CDR2 FQGNSA. The CDR3 runs 19 residues. The CDR3 here is CASSSVGLASREVTDTQYF. The CDR3, as DNA: TGTGCCAGCAGCTCCGTAGGACTAGCCTCCAGGGAAGTGACAGATACGCAGTATTTT.

The rearrangement joins TRBV6-1 to TRBJ2-7, with D unclear. Germline lookup yields CDR1 MNHNS and CDR2 SASEGT. This CDR3 contains 14 residues. Trimming took off 7 bases at V and 2 bases at J, with 15 bases between the two ends. The CDR3 loop is CASTPSYGAYEQYF. The CDR3 nucleotides are TGTGCCAGCACCCCCTCCTATGGGGCCTACGAGCAGTACTTC.

The chain joins TRBV27 to TRBJ2-7, with TRBD1 identical over 8 bases. The CDR3 length is 14 residues. Germline CDR1 MNHEY, CDR2 SMNVEV (reference sequence). V dropped 5 bases and J dropped 3; count of bases not matched to a gene: 6. The CDR3 DNA follows: TGTGCCAGCAGTCAGCAGGGGGCAAACTACGAGCAGTACTTC. The encoded protein is CASSQQGANYEQYF.

The chain uses TRBV18 and TRBJ2-5; D gene uncertain. Deletions cut 3 bases from V and 2 bases from J, with 4 bases between. Per germline, CDR1 KGHSH and CDR2 LQKENI. CDR3 length: 12 amino acids. CDR3 region: CASSPLQETQYF. The CDR3 DNA reads as TGTGCCAGCTCACCGTTGCAAGAGACCCAGTACTTC.

V and J are TRBV6-5 and TRBJ1-2; D gene unclear. V was trimmed by 0 bases and J by 2 bases, leaving 4 bases between them. Germline CDR1 reads MNHEY; CDR2 reads SVGAGI. This CDR3 has 13 residues. CDR3 region: CASSYSENYGYTF. CDR3 nucleotides: TGTGCCAGCAGTTACTCGGAGAACTATGGCTACACCTTC.

This clone was detected a few times. The genes are TRBV5-6 and TRBJ1-6; D uncertain. Germline V gene lookup returns CDR1 SGHDT and CDR2 YYEEEE. V was shortened by 4 bases and J by 9 bases, with 8 bases between the two germline ends. This CDR3 region has 12 residues. CDR3 amino acids: CASSLIGSPLHF. The DNA of the CDR3 is TGTGCCAGCAGCCTGATTGGTTCACCCCTCCACTTT.

J is TRBJ2-5 and V is TRBV7-9, with TRBD2 identical over 7 bases. The germline V gene encodes CDR1 SEHNR and CDR2 FQNEAQ (reference sequence). V was pared by 0 bases and J by 2 bases, with 0 bases of the junction left unmatched. The CDR3 is 14 amino acids. This CDR3 is CASSLAGGQETQYF. CDR3 sequence (DNA): TGTGCCAGCAGCTTAGCGGGGGGGCAAGAGACCCAGTACTTC.

J is TRBJ2-7 and V is TRBV7-8; D unclear. This CDR3 has 13 residues. Trimming shortened V by 5 bases and J by 6 bases, and 14 bases separated the two germline ends. Germline lookup yields CDR1 SGHVS and CDR2 FQNEAQ. The CDR3 region has the DNA TGTGCCAGCAGCCCCTCTGCCAGTGCCGAGCAGTACGTC. Translation gives CASSPSASAEQYV.

This chain connects TRBV13 to TRBJ2-1; D possibly uses TRBD1 or TRBD2 (6 bases each). Germline assignment: CDR1 PRHDT and CDR2 FYEKMQ (reference sequence). This CDR3 contains 16 residues. V shed 4 bases and J shed 7 bases, with 20 bases lying between them. The DNA for the CDR3 is TGTGCCAGCAGCTCCCGATTTCAGGGGAGGAGGAATGAGCAGTTCTTC. Translating it yields CASSSRFQGRRNEQFF.

This sequence joins TRBV7-9 and TRBJ1-5; no clear D. Per the germline V gene, CDR1 is SEHNR and CDR2 is FQNEAQ (reference sequence). The CDR3 is 13 residues long. V lost 5 bases, J lost 3 bases, and 8 bases lay in between. CDR3 loop: CASSPDPNQPQHF. The CDR3 DNA is TGTGCCAGCAGCCCGGATCCCAATCAGCCCCAGCATTTT.